Listed below are T cell receptor beta chains from one sample, sequenced in a study of shared clonotypes between healthy human individuals. Data came from immunoSEQ multiplex PCR; TCRdb stores just in-frame clones and leaves some out. The profile covers about 800,000 clones, with 95% to 97% appearing a single time and less than 0.3% taken by the ten largest. The specimen was naive CD8+ T cells sorted from blood. These receptors were obtained from a man younger than 40 in good health. Each CDR3 is given with its conserved first and last residue.

j_gene,v_gene,CDR3aa
TRBJ2-1,TRBV7-9,CASSPGDSYNEQFF
TRBJ2-3,TRBV5-5,CASSLTRGSSDTQYF
TRBJ1-1,TRBV6-5,CASSLQGYTEAFF
TRBJ2-1,TRBV6-1,CASSRTSGSIYEQFF
TRBJ2-1,TRBV11-2,CASSPTGNEQFF
TRBJ2-3,TRBV2,CASSDGTESADTQYF
TRBJ1-2,TRBV14,CASSQDRSRYNVGYTF
TRBJ2-7,TRBV28,CASSTPRRTSPEQYF
TRBJ1-4,TRBV2,CASSERAGGLEKLFF
TRBJ1-2,TRBV27,CASSPGGLYGYTF
TRBJ2-1,TRBV11-1,CASSLYGGWLAIGNEQFF
TRBJ2-7,TRBV7-9,CASSSSLGVGLYEQYF
TRBJ2-4,TRBV13,CASRRLAEKNIQYF
TRBJ2-3,TRBV5-4,CASSSASTDTQYF
TRBJ1-1,TRBV7-9,CASSSRGAEAFF
TRBJ2-7,TRBV29-1,CSVIFHRNEQYF
TRBJ2-2,TRBV27,CASSLYSTGGSSGTGELFF
TRBJ2-7,TRBV7-2,CASSLGGRMYEQYF
TRBJ2-7,TRBV7-9,CASSFMGPGRGLDYEQYF
TRBJ1-1,TRBV11-2,CASSLAAGLGTEAFF
TRBJ2-7,TRBV29-1,CSVEGIGTQQSYEQYF
TRBJ2-7,TRBV27,CASSFRGSYEQYF
TRBJ1-2,TRBV9,CASKSYGYTF
TRBJ2-2,TRBV27,CASKAAGVTGELFF
TRBJ2-1,TRBV27,CASSPDRGHEQFF
TRBJ1-1,TRBV19,CASSRITGNTEAFF
TRBJ1-5,TRBV6-5,CASSLGQGGQPQHF
TRBJ2-3,TRBV11-2,CASSLGTDTQYF
TRBJ1-4,TRBV27,CASSRQGLNEKLFF
TRBJ2-2,TRBV30,CAWTMGGFGELFF
TRBJ1-1,TRBV19,CASSTNTGINTEAFF
TRBJ2-3,TRBV2,CARRTDTQYF
TRBJ2-7,TRBV19,CASSTRAQGSYEQYF
TRBJ2-3,TRBV5-1,CASSPGVGGLATDTQYF
TRBJ2-2,TRBV4-1,CASSQLLTGELFF
TRBJ2-1,TRBV6-5,CASSTGSYNEQFF
TRBJ2-3,TRBV7-2,CASSFPSSTSGVSTDTQYF
TRBJ2-2,TRBV25-1,CATSSPGTGRTGELFF
TRBJ1-4,TRBV27,CASSLLGEGEKLFF
TRBJ1-4,TRBV5-6,CASSLSLIGKLFF
TRBJ2-7,TRBV5-6,CASSPGGSYEQYF
TRBJ2-7,TRBV11-2,CASRHRGAEEQYF
TRBJ1-3,TRBV2,CASRGRSSGNTIYF
TRBJ1-2,TRBV6-1,CASVGGRNYGYTF
TRBJ1-4,TRBV30,CAGTGTSALATNEKLFF
TRBJ1-2,TRBV29-1,CSVEERHGYTF
TRBJ1-2,TRBV9,CASSVGLDNYGYTF
TRBJ2-1,TRBV7-9,CASSITRNEQFF
TRBJ1-1,TRBV15,CATSRGRNTEAFF
TRBJ1-4,TRBV11-2,CASSPREGATNEKLFF
TRBJ1-4,TRBV5-6,CASSPGTGEKLFF
TRBJ2-4,TRBV9,CASSPGQGGKNIQYF
TRBJ2-1,TRBV29-1,CSVEPSGRELEQFF
TRBJ2-2,TRBV7-9,CASSLMAGELFF